This passage covers 3 T cell receptor beta chains from one sample sequenced in a study of CD8 T cells in Susac syndrome. A quantity of roughly 0.5 to 1 ug RNA underwent reverse transcription using random hexamers. TCRdb reanalysed the immunoSEQ multiplex PCR reads using MiXCR and keeps one entry per CDR3 protein. This sample has 55,000 to 70,000 distinct CDR3 sequences, with approximately 95% found just once. The sample consisted of CD8+ T cells from PBMCs. Source of these receptors: a human donor in good health.

This clonotype was observed once. The gene calls are TRBV29-1 and TRBJ2-5; no clear D. The CDR3 extends over 11 amino acids. The germline gives CDR1 SQVTM, CDR2 ANQGSEA. The germline V and J ends were trimmed by 5 bases and 5 bases, with 9 bases remaining between them. CDR3 loop: CSVYIWETQYF. The CDR3, as DNA: TGCAGCGTTTATATATGGGAGACCCAGTACTTC.

The CDR3 region is CASSLEAYEQYF. The CDR3 DNA reads TGTGCCAGCAGCTTGGAAGCCTACGAGCAGTACTTC. The rearrangement uses TRBV5-4 and TRBJ2-7; D remains unclear. The CDR3 has 12 residues. Trimming left V 0 bases short and J 2 bases short, with 3 bases between. Germline CDR1 SGHNT, CDR2 YYREEE (reference sequence).

The genes are TRBV25-1 and TRBJ1-1; D might be TRBD1 (5 bases). CDR1 is MGHDK, CDR2 SYGVNS, per germline. V was clipped by 6 bases and J by 6 bases, with 17 bases between them. This CDR3 contains 14 residues. The CDR3 sequence is CASRSSGAASEAFF. CDR3 nucleotides: TGTGCCAGCAGGAGCTCCGGGGCCGCATCTGAAGCTTTCTTT.